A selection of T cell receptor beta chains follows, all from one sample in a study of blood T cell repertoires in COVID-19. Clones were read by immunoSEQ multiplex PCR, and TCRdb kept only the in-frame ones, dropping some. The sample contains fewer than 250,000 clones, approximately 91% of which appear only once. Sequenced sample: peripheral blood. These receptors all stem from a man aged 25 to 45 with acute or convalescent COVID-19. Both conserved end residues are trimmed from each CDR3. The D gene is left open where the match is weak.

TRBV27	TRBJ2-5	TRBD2	ASSRGGTQY
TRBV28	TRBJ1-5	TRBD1	ASTFPWDRAGRRNQPQH
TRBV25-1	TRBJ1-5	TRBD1	ASSETGQSNQPQH
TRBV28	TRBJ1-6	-	ASSTWRQRQNSPLH
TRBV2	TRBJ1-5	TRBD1	ASSEWTGNQPQH
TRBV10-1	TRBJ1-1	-	ASSYSRATEAF
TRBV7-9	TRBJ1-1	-	ASSPHPDRPTEAF
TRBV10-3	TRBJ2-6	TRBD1	AILPGQGKPGANVLT
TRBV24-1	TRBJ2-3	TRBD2	ATSAGGRDTQY
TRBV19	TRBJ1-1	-	ASSMGRGTEAF
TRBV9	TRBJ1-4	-	ASSPGVFWATNEKLF
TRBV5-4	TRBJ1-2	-	ASRRPERYGYT
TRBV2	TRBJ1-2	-	ASSPYTSGADGYT
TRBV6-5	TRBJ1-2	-	ASSYLTSGYGYGYT
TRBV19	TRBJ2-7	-	ASSIYRDSSYEQY
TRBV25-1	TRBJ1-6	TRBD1	ASSEPLGTGNSPLH
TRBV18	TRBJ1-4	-	ASAPGIGPGEKLF
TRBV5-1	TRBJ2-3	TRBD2	ASSSSLAGGPTSTDTQY
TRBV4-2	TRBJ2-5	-	ASSQEWRAGMIETQY
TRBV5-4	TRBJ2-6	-	AVSPGGGAGANVLT
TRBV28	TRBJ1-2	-	ASSFINYGYT
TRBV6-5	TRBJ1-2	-	ASSPTGGGYT
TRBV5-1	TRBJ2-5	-	ASTRGSETQY
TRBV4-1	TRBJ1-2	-	ASSQAGIYGYT
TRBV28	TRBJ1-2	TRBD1	ASSSPGRGNYGYT
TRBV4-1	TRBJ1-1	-	ASSYGGEVTEAF
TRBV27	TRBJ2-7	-	ASSLKQGDAYEQY
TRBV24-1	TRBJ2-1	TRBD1	ATSDPTGESRNEQF
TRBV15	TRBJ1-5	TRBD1	ATSRGQVSNQPQH